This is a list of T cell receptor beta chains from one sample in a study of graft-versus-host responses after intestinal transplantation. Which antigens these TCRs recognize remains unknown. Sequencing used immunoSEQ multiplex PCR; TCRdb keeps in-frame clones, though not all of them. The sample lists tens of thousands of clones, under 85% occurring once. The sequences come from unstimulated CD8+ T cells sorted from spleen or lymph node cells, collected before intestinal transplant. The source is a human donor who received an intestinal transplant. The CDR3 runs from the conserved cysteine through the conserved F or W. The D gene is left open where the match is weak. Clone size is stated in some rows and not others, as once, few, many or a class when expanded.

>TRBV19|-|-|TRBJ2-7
CASRPGQSSYEQYF
TGTGCCAGTAGGCCGGGGCAGAGCTCCTACGAGCAGTACTTC
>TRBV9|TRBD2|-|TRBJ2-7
CASSPQAGSSYEQYF
TGTGCCAGCAGCCCCCAAGCGGGATCATCCTACGAGCAGTACTTC
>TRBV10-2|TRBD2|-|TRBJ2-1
CASSDMGLVIYEQFF
TGCGCCAGCAGTGATATGGGACTAGTAATATATGAGCAGTTCTTC
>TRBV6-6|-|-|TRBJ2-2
CASSWDTGTGELFF
TGTGCCAGCAGTTGGGACACGGGCACCGGGGAGCTGTTTTTT
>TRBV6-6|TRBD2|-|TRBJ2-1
CASSYVAGGAHEQFF
TGTGCCAGCAGTTACGTTGCGGGAGGGGCCCATGAGCAGTTCTTC
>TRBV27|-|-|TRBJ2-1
CASSGYIQYNEQFF
TGTGCCAGCAGTGGGTACATTCAATACAATGAGCAGTTCTTC
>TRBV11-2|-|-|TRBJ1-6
CASSLSGNSPLHF
TGTGCCAGCAGCTTGTCGGGAAATTCACCCCTCCACTTT
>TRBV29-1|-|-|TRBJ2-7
CSVGLSGTLLYEQYF
TGCAGCGTTGGATTGTCGGGGACTCTACTTTACGAGCAGTACTTC
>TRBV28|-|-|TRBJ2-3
CASSLQVDTQYF
TGTGCCAGCAGTTTACAAGTAGATACGCAGTATTTT
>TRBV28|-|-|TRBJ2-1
CASSLRRRRDNEQFF
TGTGCCAGCAGTTTACGTCGGCGGAGGGACAATGAGCAGTTCTTC
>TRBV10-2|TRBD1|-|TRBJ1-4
CASSTMTGNEKLFF
TGCGCCAGCAGTACAATGACAGGGAACGAAAAACTGTTTTTT
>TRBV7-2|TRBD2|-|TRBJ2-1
CASSRAGGLGNEQFF
TGTGCCAGCAGCCGGGCGGGAGGACTCGGAAATGAGCAGTTCTTC
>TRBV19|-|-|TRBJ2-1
CASSRGGDNEQFF
TGTGCCAGTAGCAGAGGGGGGGATAATGAGCAGTTCTTC
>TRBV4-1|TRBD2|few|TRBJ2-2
CASSRKSGGATGELFF
TGCGCCAGCAGCCGTAAGAGCGGGGGGGCCACCGGGGAGCTGTTTTTT
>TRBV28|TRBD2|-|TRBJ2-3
CASSLLAGGPLDTQYF
TGTGCCAGCAGTCTCCTAGCGGGAGGGCCTTTAGATACGCAGTATTTT
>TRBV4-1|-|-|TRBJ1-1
CASSQEKGRWTEAFF
TGCGCCAGCAGCCAAGAGAAGGGTCGGTGGACTGAAGCTTTCTTT
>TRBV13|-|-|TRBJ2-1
CASSPGTNPYNEQFF
TGTGCCAGCAGCCCCGGGACAAACCCTTACAATGAGCAGTTCTTC
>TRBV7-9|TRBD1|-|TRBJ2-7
CASSPPGTGVAYEQYF
TGTGCCAGCAGCCCCCCAGGGACAGGGGTAGCCTACGAGCAGTACTTC
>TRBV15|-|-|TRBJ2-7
CATSRGGARGEQYF
TGTGCCACCAGCAGAGGCGGGGCCAGGGGTGAGCAGTACTTC
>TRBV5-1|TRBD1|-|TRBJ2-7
CASSLGQGFYEQYF
TGCGCCAGCAGCTTGGGACAGGGTTTTTACGAGCAGTACTTC
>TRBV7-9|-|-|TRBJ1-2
CASSQLVEPIYGYTF
TGTGCCAGCAGTCAACTCGTGGAGCCGATCTATGGCTACACCTTC
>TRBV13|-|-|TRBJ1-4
CASSLAPQGEELFF
TGTGCCAGCAGCTTAGCCCCGCAGGGTGAAGAACTGTTTTTT
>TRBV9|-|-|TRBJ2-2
CASSGDTRAGALVTGELFF
TGTGCCAGCAGCGGAGATACAAGGGCAGGGGCGTTGGTCACCGGGGAGCTGTTTTTT
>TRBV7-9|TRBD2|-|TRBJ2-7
CASSVYLAGGYEQYF
TGTGCCAGCAGCGTATATCTAGCGGGAGGCTACGAGCAGTACTTC
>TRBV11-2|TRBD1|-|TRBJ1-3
CASSFGQAFSGNTIYF
TGTGCCAGCAGCTTCGGACAGGCTTTCTCTGGAAACACCATATATTTT
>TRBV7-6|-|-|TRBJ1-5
CASSLDGRPQHF
TGTGCCAGCAGCTTAGATGGGCGTCCCCAGCATTTT
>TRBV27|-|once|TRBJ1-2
CASRALSINYGYTF
TGTGCCAGCAGGGCTTTATCTATCAACTATGGCTACACCTTC
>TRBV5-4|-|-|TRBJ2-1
CASSYIGAQFF
TGTGCCAGCAGCTATATTGGGGCCCAGTTCTTC
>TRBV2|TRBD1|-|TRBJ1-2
CASSERDRERGYTF
TGTGCCAGCAGTGAGCGGGACAGGGAACGGGGCTACACCTTC
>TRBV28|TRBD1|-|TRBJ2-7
CASRPTGGYEQYF
TGTGCCAGCAGGCCGACAGGGGGCTACGAGCAGTACTTC
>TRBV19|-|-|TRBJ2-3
CASRDKSTDTQYF
TGTGCCAGTAGGGACAAATCCACAGATACGCAGTATTTT
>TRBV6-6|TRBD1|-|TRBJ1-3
CASSPTGGKGNTIYF
TGTGCCAGCAGCCCTACAGGGGGCAAGGGAAACACCATATATTTT
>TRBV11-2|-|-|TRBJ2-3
CASSLYQSTDTQYF
TGTGCCAGCAGCCTGTACCAGAGCACAGATACGCAGTATTTT
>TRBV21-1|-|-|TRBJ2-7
CASSIHQGTTSYEQYF
TGTGCCAGCAGCATTCACCAGGGGACAACCTCCTACGAGCAGTACTTC
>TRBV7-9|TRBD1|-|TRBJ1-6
CASRARGQDSPLHF
TGTGCCAGCAGAGCCAGGGGGCAGGATTCACCCCTCCACTTT
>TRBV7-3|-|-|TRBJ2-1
CASSLGLSSYNEQFF
TGTGCCAGCAGCTTGGGGCTCAGCTCCTACAATGAGCAGTTCTTC
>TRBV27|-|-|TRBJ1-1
CASSLGGLNTEAFF
TGTGCCAGCAGTTTAGGGGGTCTGAACACTGAAGCTTTCTTT
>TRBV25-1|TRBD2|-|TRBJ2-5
CASSESRGGFQETQYF
TGTGCCAGCAGTGAATCTCGCGGGGGGTTCCAAGAGACCCAGTACTTC
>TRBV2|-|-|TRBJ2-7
CASGPSSYEQYF
TGTGCCAGCGGGCCTAGCAGCTACGAGCAGTACTTC
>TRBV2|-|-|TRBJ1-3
CASRSPSSGNTIYF
TGTGCCAGCAGATCCCCCAGCTCTGGAAACACCATATATTTT
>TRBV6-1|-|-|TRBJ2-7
CASSEFHYEQYF
TGTGCCAGCAGTGAATTCCACTACGAGCAGTACTTC
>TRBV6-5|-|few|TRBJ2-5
CASSYSGGPGETQYF
TGTGCCAGCAGTTACTCGGGGGGGCCTGGAGAGACCCAGTACTTC
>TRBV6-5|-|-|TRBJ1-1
CASSYPDRIEAFF
TGTGCCAGCAGTTACCCAGACAGAATTGAAGCTTTCTTT
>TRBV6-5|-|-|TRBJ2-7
CASRPGLGYEQYF
TGTGCCAGCAGGCCGGGCCTAGGTTACGAGCAGTACTTC
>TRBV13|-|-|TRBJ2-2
CASSLLVTGELFF
TGTGCCAGCAGCTTACTAGTCACCGGGGAGCTGTTTTTT
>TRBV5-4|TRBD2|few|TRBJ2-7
CASSFWLAGGYEQYF
TGTGCCAGCAGCTTTTGGCTAGCGGGGGGGTACGAGCAGTACTTC
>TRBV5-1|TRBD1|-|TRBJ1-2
CASGSGQGGIDYGYTF
TGCGCCAGCGGCTCGGGACAGGGAGGTATAGACTATGGCTACACCTTC
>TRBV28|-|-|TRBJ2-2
CASSFWAELNTGELFF
TGTGCCAGCAGTTTTTGGGCGGAGCTTAACACCGGGGAGCTGTTTTTT
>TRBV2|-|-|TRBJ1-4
CASSEGQRNEKLFF
TGTGCCAGCAGTGAAGGTCAGAGAAATGAAAAACTGTTTTTT
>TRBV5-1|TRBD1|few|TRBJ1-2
CASSPPDRDYGYTF
TGCGCCAGCAGCCCCCCGGACAGGGATTATGGCTACACCTTC
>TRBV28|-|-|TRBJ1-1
CASYPRGNTEAFF
TGTGCCAGCTATCCGAGGGGAAACACTGAAGCTTTCTTT
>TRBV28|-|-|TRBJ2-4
CASSWGGPKNIQYF
TGTGCCAGCAGTTGGGGAGGACCAAAAAACATTCAGTACTTC
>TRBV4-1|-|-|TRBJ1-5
CASSQVEGDQPQHF
TGCGCCAGCAGCCAAGTGGAGGGGGATCAGCCCCAGCATTTT
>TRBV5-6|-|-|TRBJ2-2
CASSSLVTGELFF
TGTGCCAGCAGCTCATTAGTCACCGGGGAGCTGTTTTTT
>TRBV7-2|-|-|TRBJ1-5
CASSFGTGIFNQPQHF
TGTGCCAGCAGCTTCGGGACGGGTATCTTCAATCAGCCCCAGCATTTT
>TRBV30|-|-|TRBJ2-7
CAWSVGSVTSSYEQYF
TGTGCCTGGAGTGTCGGTAGTGTCACGAGCTCCTACGAGCAGTACTTC
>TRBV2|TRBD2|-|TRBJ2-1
CASSDSGLASREQFF
TGTGCCAGCAGTGATTCGGGACTAGCGTCGCGTGAGCAGTTCTTC
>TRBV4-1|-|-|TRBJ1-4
CASSHLGTGTNEKLFF
TGCGCCAGCAGCCATCTCGGGACGGGAACTAATGAAAAACTGTTTTTT
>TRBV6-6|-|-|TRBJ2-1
CASSAPRNEQFF
TGTGCCAGCAGTGCCCCTAGGAATGAGCAGTTCTTC
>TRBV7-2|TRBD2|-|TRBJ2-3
CASSSRLAGVTQYF
TGTGCCAGCAGCTCAAGACTAGCGGGAGTTACGCAGTATTTT